Below, 14 T cell receptor beta chains from the same sample are listed, as sequenced in a study of regulatory T cells in long-lasting Graves disease. Specified time point: newly diagnosed GD, antithyroid drugs for less than 3 months. The TCR library used RNA extracted from PBMCs. Arm-PCR of CDR3 regions and iRepertoire HTBI primers were used to build TCR beta libraries. TCRdb re-analysed the multiplex PCR reads in MiXCR, keeping a single row per CDR3 protein. The sample holds some 240,000 distinct CDR3 sequences, roughly 19% seen once. The same data also contributed to another study, on T cells in Graves' hyperthyroidism and ophthalmopathy.

The input for sequencing was peripheral blood mononuclear cells (PBMCs), taken at new diagnosis, from a patient treated with antithyroid drugs. Source of these receptors: a woman in her thirties with Graves disease.

The chain joins TRBV6-1 to TRBJ1-1, with D unclear. Trimming left V 3 bases short and J 4 bases short, with 15 bases between. The CDR3 consists of 15 residues. Germline V gene lookup returns CDR1 MNHNS and CDR2 SASEGT. CDR3 loop: CASSDSMGFTTEAFF. CDR3 coding DNA: TGTGCCAGCAGTGATTCAATGGGGTTTACCACTGAAGCTTTCTTT.

This clonotype was seen a few times. The rearrangement uses TRBV14 and TRBJ1-2, with TRBD1 matching 7 bases. This CDR3 contains 15 residues. J was trimmed by 8 bases and V by 1 base; bases with no gene match: 10. Per the germline V gene, CDR1 is SGHDN and CDR2 is FVKESK. CDR3 nucleotide sequence: TGTGCCAGCAGCCAAGCAACCAAGGGGGCGAGGGGCTACACCTTC. Its protein is CASSQATKGARGYTF.

The chain carries TRBV2 and TRBJ2-1; D remains unclear. The germline V gene has CDR1 SNHLY and CDR2 FYNNEI. The CDR3 has 12 residues. V was pared by 3 bases and J by 9 bases, with 9 bases between. The CDR3 protein is CASSEEWSEQFF. In nucleotides, the CDR3 is TGTGCCAGCAGTGAGGAGTGGAGTGAGCAGTTCTTC.

The table lists this clonotype with many counts. This chain uses TRBV2 with TRBJ1-1; TRBD1 is a possible D gene (5 bases). The CDR3 is 14 amino acids. Looked up from germline, CDR1 is SNHLY and CDR2 is FYNNEI. The V end was cut by 1 base, the J end by 0 bases, with 6 bases between. The CDR3 region is CASSEGGMNTEAFF. The DNA for the CDR3 is TGTGCCAGCAGTGAAGGGGGCATGAACACTGAAGCTTTCTTT.

This clonotype was counted at least ten times. The chain is built from TRBV28 and TRBJ1-4, with TRBD1 identical over 7 bases. CDR3 length: 16 residues. From germline, CDR1 is MDHEN and CDR2 SYDVKM. Losses at the gene ends were 6 bases for V and 4 bases for J; bases not matched to a gene: 11. The CDR3, as DNA: TGTGCCAGCAGCCCCCTCGACAGGGTTGATAATGAAAAACTGTTTTTT. This codes for CASSPLDRVDNEKLFF.

Many counts were recorded for this clonotype. The chain joins TRBV5-6 to TRBJ2-7; D may be TRBD2 (5 bases). Germline V gene sequence: CDR1 SGHDT, CDR2 YYEEEE. The CDR3 loop spans 12 amino acids. Trimming stripped 0 bases from V and 10 bases from J, with 11 bases between. The CDR3 protein is CASSLERADQYF. CDR3 sequence (DNA): TGTGCCAGCAGCTTGGAGAGGGCCGACCAGTACTTC.

This clonotype was seen a handful of times. V and J are TRBV2 and TRBJ1-2, with D maybe TRBD1 (6 bases). CDR3 length equals 16 residues. Germline-derived CDR1 and CDR2 are SNHLY and FYNNEI. Trimming pared 8 bases from V and 1 base from J, leaving 20 bases between. The CDR3 DNA reads as TGTGCCAGCCGGGACACCACATATGGGGTTAACTATGGCTACACCTTC. The encoded protein is CASRDTTYGVNYGYTF.

This clonotype appeared many times. This chain joins TRBV20-1 and TRBJ2-1; D is possibly TRBD1 (5 bases). Germline CDR1 reads DFQATT; CDR2 reads SNEGSKA (reference sequence). Trimming left V 1 base short and J 13 bases short, with 17 bases between. This CDR3 is 13 amino acids long. For the CDR3, the DNA is TGCAGTGCTAGAGTGGCAGGACAATCCAACCAGTTCTTC. It codes for CSARVAGQSNQFF.

The chain employs TRBV3-1 and TRBJ2-7, with 14 bases aligning to TRBD2. Per the germline V gene, CDR1 is LGHDT and CDR2 is YNNKEL (reference sequence). The CDR3 consists of 13 residues. V shed 5 bases, J shed 11 bases, and the junction held 5 bases outside the gene matches. This chain's CDR3 is CASSTRTSGGKYF. In nucleotides, the CDR3 is TGTGCCAGCAGCACCCGGACTAGCGGGGGGAAGTACTTC.

This clonotype was recorded at least ten times. In nucleotides, the CDR3 is TGTGCCAGCAGCCCCTCCCTAAGCTCCTACGAGCAGTACTTC. As protein: CASSPSLSSYEQYF. The chain has TRBV7-2 and TRBJ2-7; no reliable D call. V was pared by 5 bases and J by 0 bases, with 11 bases between. This CDR3 spans 14 amino acids. Germline V CDR1 and CDR2: SGHTA, FQGNSA.

In regard to this clonotype: Possible read error: a much larger clone is one base away. The gene calls are TRBV24-1 and TRBJ2-3; D is possibly TRBD2 (5 bases). Germline CDR1 and CDR2: KGHDR and SFDVKD. The CDR3 runs 16 residues. CDR3 nucleotides: TGTGCCACCAGTGATCCCGGTCGGGGTAGCACAGATGCGCAGTATTTT. Its translation is CATSDPGRGSTDAQYF.

This clonotype was seen ten or more times. This rearrangement joins TRBV6-1 to TRBJ2-7; perhaps TRBD1 as D (6 bases). Trimming left V 4 bases short and J 5 bases short, with 15 bases between. Germline V gives CDR1 MNHNS, CDR2 SASEGT. The CDR3 covers 14 residues. The DNA for the CDR3 is TGTGCCAGCAGTGTGCAGGGGAGCGTCGACGAGCAGTACTTC. This sequence encodes CASSVQGSVDEQYF.

In its sample, this clonotype was seen many times. V and J are TRBV7-2 and TRBJ2-5, with D perhaps TRBD2 (6 bases). CDR1 SGHTA and CDR2 FQGNSA come from the germline V gene. The V end was cut by 3 bases, the J end by 5 bases, with 13 bases between. The CDR3 sequence is 14 residues long. CDR3 in DNA: TGTGCCAGCAGCTTCCTAGGAGGGGTGGAGACCCAGTACTTC. Amino acids: CASSFLGGVETQYF.

The chain links TRBV5-5 to TRBJ1-2; D is unresolved. The V and J ends lost 4 bases and 6 bases respectively, with 13 bases between them. The CDR3 is 13 amino acids. Germline V gives CDR1 SGHKS, CDR2 YYEKEE (reference sequence). The CDR3 region is CASSQGRANGYTF. CDR3 coding DNA: TGTGCCAGCAGCCAAGGGAGGGCTAATGGCTACACCTTC.